The T cell receptor beta chain described here comes from a study of response to subunit inactivated influenza vaccine. TCRdb reprocessed the RT-PCR reads via MiXCR and lists one record per CDR3 protein. Seen here are 500,000 to 550,000 distinct CDR3 sequences, around 7.9% observed once, and the top ten hold less than 15%. Many counts were recorded for this clonotype. Between the trimmed V and J ends, which lost 1 base and 4 bases, there was a span of 11 bases. In germline, CDR1 is SGHTA, CDR2 FQGNSA. This CDR3 is built from 15 residues. Sequenced here: PBMCs from blood, sampled around 2 years after vaccination. This clonotype was sampled from a man in his fifties or sixties who received an inactivated influenza vaccine. The gene calls are TRBV7-2 and TRBJ2-1; D possibly corresponds to TRBD1 (5 bases). CDR3 residues: CASSLEGWVYNEQFF. The CDR3 DNA follows: TGTGCCAGCAGCTTAGAGGGGTGGGTATACAATGAGCAGTTCTTC.